The entry below describes one T cell receptor (beta chain). This sample stems from a study of tumour-infiltrating T cells in Burkitt lymphoma. TCRdb keeps only in-frame clones here, not all; method: immunoSEQ multiplex PCR. Here the sample spans 13,000 to 15,000 clones, more than 70% being singletons. Trimming took off 5 bases at V and 6 bases at J, with 10 bases between the two ends. CDR3 size: 12 residues. Per germline, CDR1 MNHEY and CDR2 SVGAGI. The V call is TRBV6-5, the J call TRBJ1-2; weak D call: TRBD1 (5 bases). This TCR was recovered from a human donor with diffuse large B-cell lymphoma. The sequencing input was tumor tissue. DNA of the CDR3: TGTGCCAGCAGTGAAGTGGGGCATGGCTACACCTTC. Its translation: CASSEVGHGYTF.